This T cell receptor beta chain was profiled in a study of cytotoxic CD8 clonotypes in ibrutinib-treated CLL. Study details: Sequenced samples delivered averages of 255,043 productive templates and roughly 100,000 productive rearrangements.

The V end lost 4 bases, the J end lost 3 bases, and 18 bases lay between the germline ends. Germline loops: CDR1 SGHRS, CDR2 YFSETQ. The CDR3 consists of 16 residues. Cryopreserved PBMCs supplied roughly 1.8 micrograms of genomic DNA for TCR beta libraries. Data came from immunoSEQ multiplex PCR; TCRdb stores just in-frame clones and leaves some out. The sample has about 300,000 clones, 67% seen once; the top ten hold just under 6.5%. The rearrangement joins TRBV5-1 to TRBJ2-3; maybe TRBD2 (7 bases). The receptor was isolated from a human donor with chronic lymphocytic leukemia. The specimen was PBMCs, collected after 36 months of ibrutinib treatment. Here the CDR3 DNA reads TGCGCCAGCAGCCCGGCGGGGCGGGGGCGTACAGATACGCAGTATTTT. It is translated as CASSPAGRGRTDTQYF.